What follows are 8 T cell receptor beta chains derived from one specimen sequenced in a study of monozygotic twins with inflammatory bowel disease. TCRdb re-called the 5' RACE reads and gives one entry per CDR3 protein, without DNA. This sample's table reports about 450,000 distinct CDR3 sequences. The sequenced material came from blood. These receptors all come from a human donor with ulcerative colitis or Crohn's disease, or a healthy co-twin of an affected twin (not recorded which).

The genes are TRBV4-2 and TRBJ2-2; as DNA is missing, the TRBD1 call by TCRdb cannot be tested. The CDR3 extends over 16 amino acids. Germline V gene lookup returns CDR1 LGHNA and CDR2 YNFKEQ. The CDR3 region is CASSLDPHTNTGELFF.

The CDR3: CASSLKREATYEQYF. The chain couples TRBV27 to TRBJ2-7; TCRdb gives TRBD2 as the D gene, but with no DNA this cannot be confirmed. This CDR3 contains 15 residues. The V gene's germline CDR1 is MNHEY and CDR2 SMNVEV (reference sequence).

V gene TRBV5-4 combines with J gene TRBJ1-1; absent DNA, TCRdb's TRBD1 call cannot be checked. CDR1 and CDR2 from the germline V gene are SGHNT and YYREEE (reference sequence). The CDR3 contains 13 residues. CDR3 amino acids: CASIGLRGTEAFF.

CDR3 protein: CASSPGLAGGGEQFF. The gene calls are TRBV5-1 and TRBJ2-1; checking the TCRdb D call of TRBD2 is not possible without DNA. Germline loops: CDR1 SGHRS, CDR2 YFSETQ. The CDR3 contains 15 residues. The full variable domain, with the rest looked up from reference TRBV5-1 and TRBJ2-1, is KAGVTQTPRYLIKTRGQQVTLSCSPISGHRSVSWYQQTPGQGLQFLFEYFSETQRNKGNFPGRFSGRQFSNSRSEMNVSTLELGDSALYLCASSPGLAGGGEQFFGPGTRLTVL.

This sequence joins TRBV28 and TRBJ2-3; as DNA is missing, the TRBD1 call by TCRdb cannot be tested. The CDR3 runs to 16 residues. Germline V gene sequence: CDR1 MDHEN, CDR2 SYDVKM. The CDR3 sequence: CASSSPLGHSTDTQYF.

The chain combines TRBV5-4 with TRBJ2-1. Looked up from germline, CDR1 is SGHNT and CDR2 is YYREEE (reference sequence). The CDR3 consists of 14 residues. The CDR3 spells CASSSGGPNNEQFF.

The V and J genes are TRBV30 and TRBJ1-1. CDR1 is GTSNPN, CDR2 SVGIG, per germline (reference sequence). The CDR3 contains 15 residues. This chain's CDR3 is CAWTVVNGLNTEAFF. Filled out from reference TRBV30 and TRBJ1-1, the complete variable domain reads SQTIHQWPATLVQPVGSPLSLECTVEGTSNPNLYWYRQAAGRGLQLLFYSVGIGQISSEVPQNLSASRPQDRQFILSSKKLLLSDSGFYLCAWTVVNGLNTEAFFGQGTRLTVV.

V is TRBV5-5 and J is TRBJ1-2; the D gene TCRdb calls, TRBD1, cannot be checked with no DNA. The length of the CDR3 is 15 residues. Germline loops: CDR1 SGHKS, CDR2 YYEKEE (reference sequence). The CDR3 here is CASSSGHPGDYGYTF.